Listed below are T cell receptor beta chains from one sample, sequenced in a study of blood T cell repertoires in COVID-19. TCRdb's table, derived via immunoSEQ multiplex PCR, lists solely in-frame clones and lacks some. Among about 58,000 clones listed, 85% to 90% were seen once. The specimen sequenced was peripheral blood. These receptors originate from a man aged 55-75 years with acute or convalescent COVID-19. The CDR3 runs from the conserved cysteine through the conserved F or W. A D gene is named only where the DNA matches it firmly.

V	D	J	DNA	CDR3
TRBV7-3	NA	TRBJ2-2	TGTGCCAGCAGCTTAGACGGAGTCAACACCGGGGAGCTGTTTTTT	CASSLDGVNTGELFF
TRBV3-1/TRBV3-2	NA	TRBJ2-7	TGTGCCAGCAGCCAAGACAGGGCCTACGAGCAGTACTTC	CASSQDRAYEQYF
TRBV6-2/TRBV6-3	NA	TRBJ2-1	TGTGCCAGCAGTTACGGGGGAGGTCGGATATATGAGCAGTTCTTC	CASSYGGGRIYEQFF
TRBV2	NA	TRBJ1-3	TGTGCCAGCAGTTTAAACAGGGAAACCATATATTTT	CASSLNRETIYF
TRBV3-1/TRBV3-2	NA	TRBJ1-2	TGTGCCAGCAGCCAGCCAGGCAGGCCCTATGGCTACACCTTC	CASSQPGRPYGYTF
TRBV2	TRBD2	TRBJ2-5	TGTGCCAGCAGTACTAGCGATTACCAAGAGACCCAGTACTTC	CASSTSDYQETQYF
TRBV24-1	NA	TRBJ2-2	TGTGCCACCAGTGATTTGGGACACAAAAACACCGGGGAGCTGTTTTTT	CATSDLGHKNTGELFF
TRBV11-2	TRBD1	TRBJ1-6	TGTGCCAGCAGCCAAGGATCCAACAGGGGAAGTCCCCTCCACTTT	CASSQGSNRGSPLHF
TRBV2	NA	TRBJ1-2	TGTGCCAGCAGTGAGGACACCTATCGGTACACCTTC	CASSEDTYRYTF
TRBV6-5	NA	TRBJ1-5	TGTGCCAGCAGTATCCCGAGAGGCGGTAATCAGCCCCAGCATTTT	CASSIPRGGNQPQHF
TRBV3-1/TRBV3-2	NA	TRBJ2-2	TGTGCCAGCAGCCAAGAGTCTGACTACCTCGGGGAGCTGTTTTTT	CASSQESDYLGELFF
TRBV30	NA	TRBJ2-5	TGTGCCTGGAGTGTAATTGGGCAGGGGGGGACCCAGTACTTC	CAWSVIGQGGTQYF
TRBV5-1	NA	TRBJ1-3	TGCGCCAGCAGCTTGGCCGGGGGGGAGCCCTCTGGAAACACCATATATTTT	CASSLAGGEPSGNTIYF
TRBV6-6	TRBD1	TRBJ1-2	TGTGCCAGCAGTTCCGGACAGGGGTGGAATGGCTACACCTTC	CASSSGQGWNGYTF
TRBV19	TRBD1	TRBJ1-5	TGTGCCAGTACCTCTCGGGGGCAGGGGGCCGGTGGGAATCAGCCCCAGCATTTT	CASTSRGQGAGGNQPQHF